Following are 6 T cell receptor beta chains from one sample sequenced in a study of blood T cells in healthy people across ages. Sample-barcoded 5' priming and a J-beta primer mix drove a second PCR of 7 to 11 cycles. TCRdb redid the calling of the 5' RACE reads with MiXCR, one entry per CDR3 protein. Among 650,000 to 800,000 distinct CDR3 sequences listed, more than 40% were seen once. Sample: blood. The receptors come from a man aged 60 to 69 in good health.

For this clonotype: One end of the junction varies from germline; a read error may be responsible. The V and J genes are TRBV6-1 and TRBJ1-2; TRBD1 is a possible D gene (6 bases). In germline, CDR1 is MNHNS, CDR2 SASEGT. This CDR3 contains 15 residues. The CDR3 coding sequence is TGTGCCAGCAGGGAAGCGGCAGGGCAGGGGTATGGCTACACCTTC. Protein sequence: CASREAAGQGYGYTF.

The rearrangement joins TRBV29-1 to TRBJ1-4; 8 positions match TRBD1. J was trimmed by 6 bases and V by 7 bases; bases with no gene match: 7. This CDR3 comprises 13 residues. In germline, CDR1 is SQVTM, CDR2 ANQGSEA. Written as DNA, the CDR3 is TGCAGCGCCGCGGGGACAGGACATGAAAAACTGTTTTTT. This encodes CSAAGTGHEKLFF.

V gene TRBV9 combines with J gene TRBJ2-6; no firm D call. Trimming pared 3 bases from V and 0 bases from J, leaving 7 bases between. Germline V gene data show CDR1 as SGDLS and CDR2 as YYNGEE. The CDR3 sequence is 15 residues long. In DNA, the CDR3 is TGTGCCAGCAGCGCCGCCCGCTCTGGGGCCAACGTCCTGACTTTC. It yields the protein CASSAARSGANVLTF.

CDR3 sequence reads: CASSLDLTSGVQFF. The CDR3 DNA reads as TGTGCCAGCAGCTTGGACCTTACTAGCGGGGTGCAGTTCTTC. The J gene is TRBJ2-1, the V gene TRBV7-6; 10 nucleotides match TRBD2. The CDR3 has 14 amino acids. Trimming cost V 3 bases and J 12 bases; bases outside gene matches: 8. The germline V gene encodes CDR1 SGHVS and CDR2 FNYEAQ.

This chain uses TRBV5-1 with TRBJ2-1, with 8 bases matching TRBD2. CDR3 length equals 14 residues. With 2 bases clipped from V and 9 bases from J, the junction kept 7 bases outside the gene matches. Germline V lookup: CDR1 SGHRS, CDR2 YFSETQ. The CDR3 DNA reads as TGCGCCAGCAGCTTCGCGGGGGGCAACGGTGAGCAGTTCTTC. It specifies CASSFAGGNGEQFF.

The sample holds a few counts of this clonotype. The CDR3 nucleotides are TGTGCCAGCAGTTACGACACAGCGGGAGAGACCCAGTACTTC. It yields the protein CASSYDTAGETQYF. The genes are TRBV6-2 or TRBV6-3 and TRBJ2-5; perhaps TRBD2 as D (6 bases). The CDR3 sequence is 14 residues long. Looked up from germline, CDR1 is MNHEY and CDR2 is SVGEGT. With 2 bases removed from V and 4 bases from J, the gap between germline ends came to 11 bases.